The sequence of this TCR beta chain was determined in a study of CD8+ T cells in alopecia areata. Notes on the study in general: There were also resident alphabeta T cells of normal skin sequenced in scalp samples.

The CDR3 contains 13 residues. V was pared by 5 bases and J by 6 bases, with 13 bases between. Germline CDR1 and CDR2: SQVTM and ANQGSEA. For this clone: Its antigen remains unknown.

Treatment in this sample: oral pan-JAK inhibitor, 5-10 mg twice daily. In each case, RNA was isolated and then reverse transcribed into cDNA as the sequencing template. The protocol was immunoSEQ multiplex PCR, while the TCRdb copy is restricted to in-frame clones and leaves out a portion. The sample contains fewer than 150,000 clones, roughly 80% of which appear only once. The receptor was isolated from a human donor with alopecia areata. The input for sequencing was CD8+ T cells sorted from blood, taken at week 4, from a patient treated with tofacitinib. The gene calls are TRBV29-1 and TRBJ2-2; D possibly corresponds to TRBD1 (6 bases). The CDR3 nucleotides read TGCAGCGTTAAGACAAGGACAGCCGGGGAGCTGTTTTTT. Translating it yields CSVKTRTAGELFF.